This T cell receptor beta chain was captured in a study of cytomegalovirus exposure and HLA in healthy donors. CDR1 and CDR2 (germline): SNHLY, FYNNEI. The CDR3 runs 14 residues. V lost 1 base and J 0 bases, leaving 4 bases between the germline ends. In the PCR, 60 Vbeta and 13 Jbeta primers were used. Method: immunoSEQ multiplex PCR; TCRdb's copy keeps in-frame clones and lacks some. The data contain about 260,000 clones, around two thirds of them seen just once; the ten biggest clones take up about 2.1%. Points from the study as a whole: Trimming of TCR beta V- and J-genes showed a link, identified in a later analysis, to a missense DCLRE1C variant. The study assumed roughly uniform donor sequencing depth for presence/absence analyses. A later analysis showed HLA-associated TCR beta chains outstripping equally common others in clonal expansion.

Details on this clone: Antigen: not known.

The clonotype comes from a female donor in good health and CMV-seronegative. J is TRBJ1-3 and V is TRBV2; no definite D call. Sequencing was carried out using PBMCs. In DNA form, the CDR3 reads TGTGCCAGCAGTGAAGGTAGCTCTGGAAACACCATATATTTT. Protein: CASSEGSSGNTIYF.